Sequencing of this T cell receptor (beta chain) was carried out in a study of blood T cell repertoires in COVID-19. Overall study: The United States, Italy and Spain provided the acute and convalescent COVID-19 samples. The analysed material was cDNA or gDNA that came from T cells, B-cell-depleted T cells, or PBMCs.

As processed by the authors: Nucleated cell number was recorded as an estimate derived from reference gene primer amplification. The method was immunoSEQ multiplex PCR; TCRdb's version includes in-frame clones alone and lacks a portion of them. That table furnishes V, J and clone size, whereas the DNA furnished D and trimming. The profile shows approximately 250,000 clones, 83% of them singletons. The germline CDR1 and CDR2 sequences are MNHEY and SVGAGI. The CDR3 spans 13 residues. V was clipped by 6 bases and J by 4 bases, with 10 bases between them. The origin of this receptor is a woman between 50 and 59 years old with acute or convalescent COVID-19. The chain has TRBV6-5 and TRBJ1-3, with a possible D match to TRBD1 (6 bases). The specimen was peripheral blood. CDR3 in DNA: TGTGCCAGCAGAACAGGGTACGGAAACACCATATATTTT. It codes for CASRTGYGNTIYF.